This entry features one T cell receptor beta chain sequence. What it recognizes is unknown. Sequence at one end of the junction differs from germline and may be a read error. The source of the sample is a study of OX40 agonist ivuxolimab in advanced cancers. Whole-study context: Patients were treated with intravenous ivuxolimab, dosed at 0.01 to 10 mg/kg and infused every 2 weeks. Hepatocellular carcinoma, melanoma, renal cell or head and neck cancer affected the dose-escalation patients. Subjects had a mean age of roughly 60 years, with a range of about 23 to 79; approximately 83% were male.

Using immunoSEQ multiplex PCR, the repertoire was profiled, and TCRdb retains in-frame clones only, with some absent. The sample lists under 85,000 clones, roughly nine tenths occurring once. Broader study findings: Both CD4+ and CD8+ T cell populations in blood had undergone clonal expansion by week 6 at 0.1 to 3.0 mg/kg.

Germline-derived CDR1 and CDR2 are MNHEY and SVGAGI. The CDR3 has 16 residues. This clonotype was obtained from an adult with an advanced solid tumor such as melanoma, head and neck, liver or kidney cancer. V gene TRBV6-5 combines with J gene TRBJ2-2, with unresolved D. The sample in question was CD4+ or CD8+ T cells sorted from blood, obtained in a trial of the OX40 agonist ivuxolimab. The CDR3 here is CASSHSYNYRPGELFF. The CDR3 region has the DNA TGTGCCAGCAGTCACTCTTACAATTACCGGCCCGGGGAGCTGTTTTTT.